Each of the 32 T cell receptor beta chains below was sequenced from the same sample in a study of vaccination and CD4 T cells after COVID-19. Oncomine TCR Beta short-read sequencing was applied to DNA from cultured CD4+ T cells. Each CDR3 protein is one row after TCRdb ran MiXCR on the PCR reads. The profile shows around 21,000 distinct CDR3 sequences, roughly 49% of them singletons. The treatment was: approximately nine-day PBMC culture with coronavirus spike peptide pools or control peptides (ViraFEST assay). Their target antigens are unknown. Sequencing input: CD4+ T cells from blood, cultured in vitro. These TCRs come from a human donor who had recovered from COVID-19.

In its sample, this clonotype was seen a few times. The chain links TRBV20-1 to TRBJ1-4; 7 bases match TRBD1. The CDR3 has 15 residues. V gave up 6 bases and J gave up 2 bases; unmatched junction bases: 9. Germline-derived CDR1 and CDR2 are DFQATT and SNEGSKA (reference sequence). DNA of the CDR3: TGCAGTGCCCCGCGACAGGGTAGGACTAATGAAAAACTGTTTTTT. Translation: CSAPRQGRTNEKLFF.

The rearrangement joins TRBV5-4 to TRBJ1-1; 7 bases map to TRBD1. Germline CDR1 and CDR2: SGHNT and YYREEE (reference sequence). The CDR3 sequence is 12 residues long. After removal of 9 bases from V and 6 bases from J, the junction contained 8 bases not matched to a gene. The chain's CDR3 is CATNKQGAEAFF. CDR3 coding DNA: TGTGCCACCAATAAGCAGGGGGCTGAAGCTTTCTTT. The whole variable domain, filled in from reference TRBV5-4 and TRBJ1-1, reads ETGVTQSPTHLIKTRGQQVTLRCSSQSGHNTVSWYQQALGQGPQFIFQYYREEENGRGNFPPRFSGLQFPNYSSELNVNALELDDSALYLCATNKQGAEAFFGQGTRLTVV.

The chain couples TRBV20-1 to TRBJ1-2; maybe TRBD1 (5 bases). The germline gives CDR1 DFQATT, CDR2 SNEGSKA (reference sequence). The CDR3 consists of 12 residues. V was trimmed by 3 bases and J by 7 bases, leaving 12 bases between them. The CDR3: CSASPGKGGYTF. For the CDR3, the DNA is TGCAGTGCTAGTCCAGGGAAAGGTGGCTACACCTTC.

The genes are TRBV20-1 and TRBJ2-7, with D possibly TRBD2 on 6 matching bases. Trimming left V 5 bases short and J 7 bases short, with 15 bases between. Germline V gene lookup returns CDR1 DFQATT and CDR2 SNEGSKA (reference sequence). The length of the CDR3 is 12 residues. Here the CDR3 DNA reads TGCAGTGCTGTGACTAGTTCGAAGGAGCAGTACTTC. Translating gives CSAVTSSKEQYF.

The rearrangement joins TRBV11-3 to TRBJ2-1, with TRBD2 matching over 9 bases. CDR1 and CDR2 (germline): SGHNT, YENEEA. This CDR3 contains 17 residues. The V segment lost 5 bases and the J segment 4 bases; nucleotides outside the gene matches: 12. CDR3 in amino acids: CASSLQLAGPAYNEQFF. The CDR3 coding sequence is TGTGCCAGCAGCCTCCAACTAGCGGGCCCAGCGTACAATGAGCAGTTCTTC. The variable domain in full, completed from reference TRBV11-3 and TRBJ2-1, reads EAGVVQSPRYKIIEKKQPVAFWCNPISGHNTLYWYLQNLGQGPELLIRYENEEAVDDSQLPKDRFSAERLKGVDSTLKIQPAELGDSAVYLCASSLQLAGPAYNEQFFGPGTRLTVL.

The rearrangement uses TRBV7-2 and TRBJ2-1, with D uncertain. Germline V gene sequence: CDR1 SGHTA, CDR2 FQGNSA. This CDR3 comprises 17 residues. Trimming left V 1 base short and J 3 bases short, with 16 bases between. Here the CDR3 reads CASSLGGGSLGYNEQFF. The CDR3, as DNA: TGTGCCAGCAGCTTAGGGGGTGGTAGCCTGGGCTACAATGAGCAGTTCTTC.

The chain has TRBV30 and TRBJ1-1, with D possibly being TRBD1 (6 bases). Per germline, CDR1 GTSNPN and CDR2 SVGIG (reference sequence). The CDR3 loop spans 14 amino acids. CDR3 nucleotides: TGTGCGTCCGTGGACAGACTAATGAACACTGAAGCTTTCTTT. Protein product: CASVDRLMNTEAFF.

This chain connects TRBV2 to TRBJ2-1; 8 nucleotides agree with TRBD2. Germline V lookup: CDR1 SNHLY, CDR2 FYNNEI. This CDR3 has 12 residues. Trimming cost V 1 base and J 16 bases; bases outside gene matches: 6. In DNA form, the CDR3 reads TGTGCCAGCAGTGAAGGGGGGACTAGTTACTTCTTC. Translating it yields CASSEGGTSYFF.

The chain uses TRBV5-1 and TRBJ1-6; D is unresolved. From germline, CDR1 is SGHRS and CDR2 YFSETQ. The CDR3 loop spans 14 amino acids. V lost 2 bases, J lost 10 bases, and 13 bases lay in between. CDR3 DNA: TGCGCCAGCAGCTTTGAAGGGCGGGAATCACCCCTCCACTTT. This gives the protein CASSFEGRESPLHF.

V is TRBV7-8 and J is TRBJ2-7; no clear D gene. V was clipped by 4 bases and J by 1 base, with 8 bases between them. The CDR3 is 13 residues long. CDR1 SGHVS and CDR2 FQNEAQ come from the germline V gene. CDR3 DNA sequence: TGTGCCAGCAGCTCGCTAGTATCCTACGAGCAGTACTTC. Translation: CASSSLVSYEQYF.

J is TRBJ1-5 and V is TRBV12-3 or TRBV12-4; D possibly corresponds to TRBD1 (5 bases). With 2 bases removed from V and 2 bases from J, the gap between germline ends came to 7 bases. The CDR3 totals 14 residues. CDR3 nucleotide sequence: TGTGCCAGCAGTTTACAGGGTGGCAATCAGCCCCAGCATTTT. Translation gives CASSLQGGNQPQHF.

The J gene is TRBJ1-3, the V gene TRBV25-1, with a tentative D call TRBD1 (6 bases). This CDR3 contains 15 residues. V was trimmed by 5 bases and J by 4 bases, leaving 15 bases between them. Germline V CDR1 and CDR2: MGHDK, SYGVNS. This chain's CDR3 is CASSIGGQRGNTIYF. The CDR3 DNA reads as TGTGCCAGCAGTATTGGGGGGCAGAGAGGAAACACCATATATTTT.

The rearrangement links TRBV19 to TRBJ1-2; tentative D call: TRBD1 (5 bases). The CDR3 sequence is 13 residues long. Trimming removed 6 bases from V and 7 bases from J, with 15 bases in between. The germline CDR1 and CDR2 sequences are LNHDA and SQIVND (reference sequence). The CDR3 DNA reads as TGTGCCAGTAGGGGTGGGGGTTTGAGTGGCTACACCTTC. Protein product: CASRGGGLSGYTF.

This clonotype was seen a few times. The chain is built from TRBV20-1 and TRBJ1-1, with D uncertain. From germline, CDR1 is DFQATT and CDR2 SNEGSKA (reference sequence). The CDR3 length is 13 residues. Trimming stripped 3 bases from V and 2 bases from J, with 10 bases between. The CDR3 bases are TGCAGTGCTAGGCCCCCATCAAACACTGAAGCTTTCTTT. It encodes CSARPPSNTEAFF.

The sample holds a few counts of this clonotype. The chain has TRBV6-1 and TRBJ1-6; D is possibly TRBD1 (6 bases). V was clipped by 5 bases and J by 9 bases, with 11 bases between them. CDR3 length: 13 residues. Germline V gene data show CDR1 as MNHNS and CDR2 as SASEGT. The CDR3 loop is CASSRQAFSPLHF. CDR3 bases: TGTGCCAGCAGTCGACAGGCTTTTTCACCCCTCCACTTT.

This chain joins TRBV12-3 or TRBV12-4 and TRBJ2-2, with TRBD2 matching over 14 bases. CDR3 length equals 16 residues. V trimming: 5 bases; J trimming: 7 bases; junction bases outside the gene matches: 6. Here the CDR3 reads CASSRLAGGPLGELFF. CDR3 in DNA: TGTGCCAGCAGTCGACTAGCGGGGGGGCCCCTCGGGGAGCTGTTTTTT.

The rearrangement links TRBV7-8 to TRBJ2-7; possible D gene TRBD1, 6 bases. Trimming cost V 5 bases and J 4 bases, with 18 bases left between them. This CDR3 is built from 15 residues. Germline V gene lookup returns CDR1 SGHVS and CDR2 FQNEAQ. In DNA form, the CDR3 reads TGTGCCAGCAGCCGCCGCACAGGGTTTGGTTACGAGCAGTACTTC. Its protein product is CASSRRTGFGYEQYF.

The chain employs TRBV6-5 and TRBJ1-1; a weak D match, TRBD1 (6 bases). This CDR3 is 14 amino acids long. Germline V gives CDR1 MNHEY, CDR2 SVGAGI. Trimming stripped 0 bases from V and 6 bases from J, with 11 bases between. CDR3 DNA: TGTGCCAGCAGTTACTCCGGGACAAAACCTGAAGCTTTCTTT. It translates to CASSYSGTKPEAFF.

The gene calls are TRBV19 and TRBJ1-2; TRBD1 matches 8 bases. CDR1 LNHDA and CDR2 SQIVND come from the germline V gene (reference sequence). CDR3 size: 15 residues. Unmatched junction bases numbered 6, after V lost 2 bases and J lost 4 bases. The CDR3 sequence: CASSIKGQGFYGYTF. The CDR3 DNA follows: TGTGCCAGTAGTATAAAAGGACAGGGATTCTATGGCTACACCTTC.

This clonotype occurred a few times. The gene calls are TRBV7-9 and TRBJ1-1; unclear D gene. This CDR3 has 15 residues. CDR1 and CDR2 (germline): SEHNR, FQNEAQ (reference sequence). The V and J ends lost 5 bases and 3 bases respectively, with 16 bases between them. The CDR3 spells CASSVMSGVDTEAFF. CDR3 bases: TGTGCCAGCAGCGTTATGTCGGGCGTGGACACTGAAGCTTTCTTT.

The chain employs TRBV11-2 and TRBJ2-7; maybe TRBD2 (6 bases). Trimming removed 1 base at V and 1 base at J, with 11 bases between. The CDR3 covers 15 residues. Germline CDR1 is SGHAT and CDR2 is FQNNGV. CDR3: CASSLVVGGSYEQYF. The DNA of the CDR3 is TGTGCCAGCAGCTTAGTCGTCGGGGGATCCTACGAGCAGTACTTC.

CDR3 DNA sequence: TGCAGTGCTAGTGCATTGACCGCGAACACTGAAGCTTTCTTT. Amino acid sequence: CSASALTANTEAFF. V and J are TRBV20-1 and TRBJ1-1; the D is unclear. V shed 3 bases and J shed 1 base, with 12 bases lying between them. Per germline, CDR1 DFQATT and CDR2 SNEGSKA (reference sequence). The CDR3 spans 14 residues.

The chain combines TRBV20-1 with TRBJ2-7, with TRBD1 identical over 7 bases. V was clipped by 4 bases and J by 2 bases; unmatched bases: 5. Germline V gene data show CDR1 as DFQATT and CDR2 as SNEGSKA (reference sequence). The CDR3 covers 13 residues. Here the CDR3 DNA reads TGCAGTGCTACCCCGGGACAGACCTACGAGCAGTACTTC. It codes for CSATPGQTYEQYF.

This clonotype was seen a handful of times. The chain combines TRBV11-3 with TRBJ2-1, with 10 nucleotides matching TRBD1. CDR3 length equals 14 residues. J was trimmed by 7 bases and V by 3 bases; bases with no gene match: 3. Germline CDR1 reads SGHNT; CDR2 reads YENEEA. CDR3 loop: CASSFDRGRNEQFF. The CDR3 DNA follows: TGTGCCAGCAGCTTCGACAGGGGGCGGAATGAGCAGTTCTTC.

The chain is built from TRBV6-5 and TRBJ2-3; D ambiguous. Germline values: CDR1 MNHEY, CDR2 SVGAGI. The CDR3 extends over 15 amino acids. Trimming took 4 bases from V and 0 from J, leaving 11 bases between them. The chain's CDR3 is CASSWSSDSTDTQYF. The CDR3 DNA follows: TGTGCCAGCAGTTGGTCCAGCGATAGCACAGATACGCAGTATTTT.

This clonotype appeared once. The CDR3, as DNA: TGTGCCACCAGAAGAGGGCAGCGGGGGTCCTGGGATACGCAGTATTTT. Its translation is CATRRGQRGSWDTQYF. The V call is TRBV6-1, the J call TRBJ2-3; 8 nucleotides align to TRBD2. The CDR3 is made up of 16 amino acids. The germline V gene has CDR1 MNHNS and CDR2 SASEGT. Unmatched junction bases numbered 18, after V lost 10 bases and J lost 6 bases.

The chain recombines TRBV2 with TRBJ1-5, with 7 positions matching TRBD1. J gave up 1 base and V 6 bases, and 3 bases lay outside the gene matches. Per germline, CDR1 SNHLY and CDR2 FYNNEI. The CDR3 is 14 residues long. CDR3 in amino acids: CASSARGSNQPQHF. Written as DNA, the CDR3 is TGTGCCAGCAGCGCCAGGGGGAGCAATCAGCCCCAGCATTTT.

Only a few counts were recorded for this clonotype. The chain is built from TRBV6-1 and TRBJ1-1, with a tentative D call TRBD1 (5 bases). The length of the CDR3 is 14 residues. CDR1 is MNHNS and CDR2 is SASEGT in the germline V gene. Trimming cost V 6 bases and J 0 bases, with 11 bases left between them. The CDR3 nucleotides are TGTGCCAGCAGACTAGGACACCTGAACACTGAAGCTTTCTTT. Its translation is CASRLGHLNTEAFF.

The V call is TRBV12-3 or TRBV12-4, the J call TRBJ2-7; 7 positions match TRBD2. J lost 4 bases, V lost 5 bases, and 2 bases had no gene match. The CDR3 consists of 12 residues. CDR3 in DNA: TGTGCCAGCAGTCCCGGGAGGTACGAGCAGTACTTC. Protein product: CASSPGRYEQYF.

V and J are TRBV30 and TRBJ2-7, with a tentative D call TRBD1 (5 bases). Germline loops: CDR1 GTSNPN, CDR2 SVGIG (reference sequence). This CDR3 spans 13 amino acids. The V end lost 1 base, the J end lost 7 bases, and 14 bases lay between the germline ends. The CDR3: CAWSGQILSEQYF. CDR3 in DNA: TGTGCCTGGAGTGGACAGATCCTTAGTGAGCAGTACTTC. Full variable domain (outside the CDR3, taken from reference TRBV30 and TRBJ2-7): SQTIHQWPATLVQPVGSPLSLECTVEGTSNPNLYWYRQAAGRGLQLLFYSVGIGQISSEVPQNLSASRPQDRQFILSSKKLLLSDSGFYLCAWSGQILSEQYFGPGTRLTVT.

The chain joins TRBV6-5 to TRBJ1-1; no clear D gene. Germline CDR1 and CDR2: MNHEY and SVGAGI. Trimming cost V 4 bases and J 4 bases, with 7 bases left between them. This CDR3 is built from 12 residues. This CDR3 is CASSSAGTEAFF. The CDR3 DNA follows: TGTGCCAGCAGTTCCGCAGGCACTGAAGCTTTCTTT.

The chain employs TRBV27 and TRBJ1-1; D gene ambiguous. This CDR3 comprises 13 residues. Trimming shortened V by 8 bases and J by 7 bases, and 17 bases separated the two germline ends. Germline lookup yields CDR1 MNHEY and CDR2 SMNVEV (reference sequence). CDR3 bases: TGTGCCAGCTCCAACCGGGAAAGCCTTGAAGCTTTCTTT. The encoded protein is CASSNRESLEAFF.